This T cell receptor beta chain emerged from a study of cytomegalovirus exposure and HLA in healthy donors. Overall study findings and caveats: A missense DCLRE1C variant was associated with V- and J-gene trimming of TCR beta chains in a later analysis, and an independent cohort replicated the association.

The CDR3 extends over 14 amino acids. With 6 bases clipped from V and 3 bases from J, the junction kept 6 bases outside the gene matches. Germline V gene sequence: CDR1 MNHEY, CDR2 SVGAGI. PCR was performed using 60 Vbeta and 13 Jbeta primers. Profiled with immunoSEQ multiplex PCR; TCRdb holds only in-frame clones, not every one. The sample holds some 170,000 clones, 82% seen once. About this clone: Its antigen is as yet unknown.

The material sequenced was PBMCs. The chain couples TRBV6-5 to TRBJ2-3; TRBD2 matches at 7 bases. This receptor was obtained from a girl between 10 and 17 years old in good health and CMV-seropositive. CDR3 coding DNA: TGTGCCAGCAGCGGCGGACTAGGGACAGATACGCAGTATTTT. Its translation is CASSGGLGTDTQYF.